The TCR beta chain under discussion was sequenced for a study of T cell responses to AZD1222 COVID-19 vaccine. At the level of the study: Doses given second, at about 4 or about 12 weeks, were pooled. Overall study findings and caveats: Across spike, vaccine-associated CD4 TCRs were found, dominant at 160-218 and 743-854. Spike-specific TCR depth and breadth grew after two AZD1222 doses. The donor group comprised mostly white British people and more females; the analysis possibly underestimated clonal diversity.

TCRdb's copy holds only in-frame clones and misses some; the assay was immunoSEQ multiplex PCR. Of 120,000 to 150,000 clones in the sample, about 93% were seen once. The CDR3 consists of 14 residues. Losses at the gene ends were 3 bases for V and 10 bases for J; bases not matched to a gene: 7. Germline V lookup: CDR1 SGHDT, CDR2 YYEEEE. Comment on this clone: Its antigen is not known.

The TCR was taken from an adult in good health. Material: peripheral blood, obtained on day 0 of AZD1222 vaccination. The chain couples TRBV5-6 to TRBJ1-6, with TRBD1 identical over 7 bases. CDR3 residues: CASSYRQGGSPLHF. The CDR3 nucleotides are TGTGCCAGCAGCTACCGACAGGGTGGCTCACCCCTCCACTTT.